A single sample gave rise to the 20 T cell receptor beta chains below, sequenced in a study of T cells after yellow fever vaccination. One entry per CDR3 protein, called by TCRdb with MiXCR from the 5' RACE reads. Here the sample spans 500,000 to 650,000 distinct CDR3 sequences, 9% to 15% being singletons. The starting material was PBMCs, obtained on the day of the yellow fever booster vaccination. The receptors were gathered from a man aged 30-40 years who received the YFV17D yellow fever vaccine.

This clonotype was seen a handful of times. The J gene is TRBJ2-1, the V gene TRBV12-3 or TRBV12-4; D gene unclear. The V and J ends lost 7 bases and 4 bases respectively, with 8 bases between them. The CDR3 is 12 amino acids. The CDR3 sequence: CASNAGYNEQFF. The CDR3 DNA reads as TGTGCCAGCAATGCCGGGTACAATGAGCAGTTCTTC.

Many counts were recorded for this clonotype. The V and J genes are TRBV30 and TRBJ1-2, with a weak D call TRBD1 (5 bases). V was pared by 2 bases and J by 3 bases, with 22 bases between. This CDR3 spans 17 amino acids. From germline, CDR1 is GTSNPN and CDR2 SVGIG (reference sequence). The CDR3 nucleotides are TGTGCCTGGAGTCCAACCCAGGGCCATCAAGCTCACTATGGCTACACCTTC. This encodes CAWSPTQGHQAHYGYTF.

This clonotype was seen a few times. The chain has TRBV12-3 or TRBV12-4 and TRBJ1-1; D might be TRBD1 (5 bases). The CDR3 is 13 amino acids. Trimming pared 5 bases from V and 6 bases from J, leaving 13 bases between. CDR3: CASSPFQGSEAFF. For the CDR3, the DNA is TGTGCCAGCAGTCCTTTTCAGGGATCTGAAGCTTTCTTT.

The chain uses TRBV15 and TRBJ2-5, with a possible D match to TRBD1 (6 bases). This CDR3 has 15 amino acids. The germline V and J ends were trimmed by 0 bases and 2 bases, with 10 bases remaining between them. Germline V gives CDR1 LNHNV, CDR2 YYDKDF (reference sequence). CDR3 amino acids: CATSRDRQVQETQYF. The CDR3 bases are TGTGCCACCAGCAGAGACCGACAGGTTCAAGAGACCCAGTACTTC.

This chain's CDR3 is CSAVNLYEQYF. Written as DNA, the CDR3 is TGCAGTGCCGTAAATCTCTACGAGCAGTACTTC. The chain combines TRBV20-1 with TRBJ2-7; D not resolved. The germline V gene encodes CDR1 DFQATT and CDR2 SNEGSKA (reference sequence). CDR3 length: 11 residues. With 6 bases removed from V and 3 bases from J, the gap between germline ends came to 9 bases.

V and J are TRBV7-8 and TRBJ1-2, with D perhaps matching TRBD1 (5 bases). Germline loops: CDR1 SGHVS, CDR2 FQNEAQ. V was trimmed by 4 bases and J by 7 bases, leaving 10 bases between them. This CDR3 comprises 12 residues. The CDR3 sequence is CASSYGGSGYTF. DNA of the CDR3: TGTGCCAGCAGCTATGGGGGAAGTGGCTACACCTTC. Supplemented by reference TRBV7-8 and TRBJ1-2, the full variable domain reads GAGVSQSPRYKVAKRGQDVALRCDPISGHVSLFWYQQALGQGPEFLTYFQNEAQLDKSGLPSDRFFAERPEGSVSTLKIQRTQQEDSAVYLCASSYGGSGYTFGSGTRLTVV.

The chain uses TRBV20-1 and TRBJ2-7, with D possibly called TRBD1 or TRBD2 (5 bases each). V was cut by 3 bases and J by 5 bases, with 17 bases left in between. Germline V gene data show CDR1 as DFQATT and CDR2 as SNEGSKA (reference sequence). The CDR3 is 14 amino acids. The CDR3 DNA reads TGCAGTGCTAGGAGGGGCGAAAAACTACACGAGCAGTACTTC. This gives the protein CSARRGEKLHEQYF.

This clonotype was found a few times. The rearrangement joins TRBV28 to TRBJ2-6, with 8 nucleotides matching TRBD1. This CDR3 region has 17 residues. Unmatched junction bases numbered 4, after V lost 3 bases and J lost 0 bases. In germline, CDR1 is MDHEN, CDR2 SYDVKM. The CDR3 region is CASSLTGAISGANVLTF. For the CDR3, the DNA is TGTGCCAGCAGTTTGACAGGGGCGATCTCTGGGGCCAACGTCCTGACTTTC. The full variable domain, rest sourced from reference TRBV28 and TRBJ2-6, is DVKVTQSSRYLVKRTGEKVFLECVQDMDHENMFWYRQDPGLGLRLIYFSYDVKMKEKGDIPEGYSVSREKKERFSLILESASTNQTSMYLCASSLTGAISGANVLTFGAGSRLTVL.

The J gene is TRBJ1-4, the V gene TRBV27, with D unresolved. Germline V gene sequence: CDR1 MNHEY, CDR2 SMNVEV (reference sequence). The length of the CDR3 is 15 residues. Trimming took 5 bases from V and 5 from J, leaving 15 bases between them. CDR3 in amino acids: CASSPDVGLNEKLFF. CDR3 coding DNA: TGTGCCAGCAGTCCTGATGTTGGGCTGAATGAAAAACTGTTTTTT.

This clonotype was seen more than once but under ten times. The CDR3 is CASSFPGLAGEGNYNEQFF. CDR3 in DNA: TGTGCCAGCAGCTTTCCGGGACTAGCGGGAGAGGGGAACTACAATGAGCAGTTCTTC. V and J are TRBV11-1 and TRBJ2-1; 14 positions match TRBD2. V dropped 3 bases and J dropped 3; count of bases not matched to a gene: 10. Germline CDR1 SGHAT, CDR2 FQDESV (reference sequence). The CDR3 length is 19 residues.

This clonotype was seen more than once but under ten times. The chain has TRBV20-1 and TRBJ2-5; 11 bases align to TRBD2. The CDR3 is 15 amino acids. V lost 1 base to trimming and J lost 4 bases; unmatched junction nucleotides: 5. Germline V lookup: CDR1 DFQATT, CDR2 SNEGSKA (reference sequence). CDR3 loop: CSARGASGRRETQYF. In nucleotides, the CDR3 is TGCAGTGCTAGAGGGGCTAGCGGGAGGAGAGAGACCCAGTACTTC.

The table lists this clonotype with a few counts. V usage is TRBV19 and J usage is TRBJ1-1; D is possibly TRBD1 (5 bases). Germline V lookup: CDR1 LNHDA, CDR2 SQIVND (reference sequence). The germline V and J ends were trimmed by 3 bases and 1 base, with 9 bases remaining between them. The CDR3 is made up of 14 amino acids. CDR3 in DNA: TGTGCCAGTAGTATCCCCGGGGCGAACACTGAAGCTTTCTTT. Amino acid sequence: CASSIPGANTEAFF.

This clonotype has a handful of counts. The genes are TRBV7-3 and TRBJ2-1, with TRBD2 matching 8 bases. Trimming removed 5 bases from V and 7 bases from J; junction bases left unmatched: 13. This CDR3 has 16 amino acids. Germline V gives CDR1 SGHTA, CDR2 FQGTGA. The CDR3 region is CASSTTGSSGINEQFF. DNA for the CDR3: TGTGCCAGCAGCACAACAGGAAGTAGCGGGATTAATGAGCAGTTCTTC.

This clonotype was seen a few times. The rearrangement joins TRBV5-1 to TRBJ2-5; 8 nucleotides agree with TRBD2. The junction had 9 bases not matched to a gene; V was cut back by 4 bases and J by 4 bases. The CDR3 runs 15 residues. Germline CDR1 is SGHRS and CDR2 is YFSETQ. The CDR3 DNA reads as TGCGCCAGCAGCCTACTAGCGGTCTCCGGAGAGACCCAGTACTTC. Translation gives CASSLLAVSGETQYF.

This clonotype occurred many times. This chain links TRBV6-1 with TRBJ2-3; D unresolved. Germline V gene data show CDR1 as MNHNS and CDR2 as SASEGT. Trimming removed 6 bases from V and 2 bases from J, with 24 bases in between. The CDR3 extends over 18 amino acids. The DNA of the CDR3 is TGTGCCAGCAGCCCCTACTCGGTAGGGCAATCCCTCACAGATACGCAGTATTTT. The encoded protein is CASSPYSVGQSLTDTQYF.

The rearrangement uses TRBV30 and TRBJ1-6; 7 bases line up with TRBD1. Germline assignment: CDR1 GTSNPN and CDR2 SVGIG (reference sequence). V gave up 4 bases and J gave up 14 bases; unmatched junction bases: 20. CDR3 size: 16 residues. DNA for the CDR3: TGTGCCTGGAACGTAGGTTCCGGGACAGCCCAGATGACCCTCCACTTT. Its translation is CAWNVGSGTAQMTLHF. The full variable domain, completed using reference TRBV30 and TRBJ1-6, is SQTIHQWPATLVQPVGSPLSLECTVEGTSNPNLYWYRQAAGRGLQLLFYSVGIGQISSEVPQNLSASRPQDRQFILSSKKLLLSDSGFYLCAWNVGSGTAQMTLHFGNGTRLTVT.

Ten or more counts support this clonotype. The rearrangement joins TRBV5-1 to TRBJ1-1; 8 bases are shared with TRBD1. There are 12 residues in the CDR3. Per germline, CDR1 SGHRS and CDR2 YFSETQ. V shed 4 bases and J 7 bases; nucleotides not matched to a gene: 3. CDR3 region: CASSGGQGEAFF. The CDR3 DNA sequence: TGCGCCAGCAGCGGCGGACAGGGTGAAGCTTTCTTT.

This clonotype was seen more than once but under ten times. The chain is built from TRBV29-1 and TRBJ1-1; TRBD1 aligns across 7 bases. J gave up 0 bases and V 5 bases, and 9 bases lay outside the gene matches. This CDR3 region has 15 residues. Germline V gene data show CDR1 as SQVTM and CDR2 as ANQGSEA. As DNA, the CDR3 is TGCAGCGTTCGTGGGGACAGCAACTTGAACACTGAAGCTTTCTTT. It specifies CSVRGDSNLNTEAFF.

This sequence joins TRBV29-1 and TRBJ2-2; 7 bases are a match to TRBD1. The CDR3 totals 15 residues. V lost 6 bases and J lost 5; bases outside the gene matches: 12. Germline assignment: CDR1 SQVTM and CDR2 ANQGSEA. CDR3 loop: CSVVSYRGETGELFF. DNA for the CDR3: TGCAGCGTCGTGAGTTACAGGGGTGAGACCGGGGAGCTGTTTTTT.

The J gene is TRBJ2-2, the V gene TRBV5-1; D may be TRBD1 or TRBD2 (5 bases each). The CDR3 runs 14 residues. Trimming stripped 9 bases from V and 9 bases from J, with 21 bases between. CDR1 is SGHRS, CDR2 YFSETQ, per germline. The CDR3 here is CATYDPTGRRELFF. The CDR3 region has the DNA TGCGCCACCTACGACCCTACGGGGCGCCGGGAGCTGTTTTTT.